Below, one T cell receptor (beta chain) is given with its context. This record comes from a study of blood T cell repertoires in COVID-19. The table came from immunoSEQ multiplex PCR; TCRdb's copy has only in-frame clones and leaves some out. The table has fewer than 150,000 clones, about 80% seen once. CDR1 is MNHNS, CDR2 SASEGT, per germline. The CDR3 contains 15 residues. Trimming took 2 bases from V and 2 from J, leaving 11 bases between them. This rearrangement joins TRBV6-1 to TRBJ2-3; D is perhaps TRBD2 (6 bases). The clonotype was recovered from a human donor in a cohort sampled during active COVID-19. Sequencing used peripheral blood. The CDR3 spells CASSELAGSTDTQYF. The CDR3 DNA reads TGTGCCAGCAGTGAACTGGCGGGGTCCACAGATACGCAGTATTTT.